Following are 6 T cell receptor beta chains from one sample sequenced in a study of blood T cell repertoires in COVID-19. Assay: immunoSEQ multiplex PCR; the TCRdb copy retains only in-frame clones and omits some. Altogether 70,000 to 85,000 clones are present, around 83% being singletons, with the ten largest covering 39%. Sequenced material: peripheral blood. These receptors all stem from a man older than 75 with active or convalescent COVID-19.

This sequence joins TRBV7-2 and TRBJ1-5; tentatively, D is TRBD1 (5 bases). Germline-derived CDR1 and CDR2 are SGHTA and FQGNSA. Trimming took off 5 bases at V and 7 bases at J, with 12 bases between the two ends. The CDR3 consists of 13 residues. CDR3 loop: CASSLRGGQPQHF. CDR3 coding DNA: TGTGCCAGCAGCCTCCGGGGGGGGCAGCCCCAGCATTTT. Based on the CDR3 plus reference TRBV7-2 and TRBJ1-5, the full variable domain is GAGVSQSPSNKVTEKGKDVELRCDPISGHTALYWYRQSLGQGLEFLIYFQGNSAPDKSGLPSDRFSAERTGGSVSTLTIQRTQQEDSAVYLCASSLRGGQPQHFGDGTRLSIL.

The chain couples TRBV27 to TRBJ2-1; the match to TRBD1 covers 10 bases. Per the germline V gene, CDR1 is MNHEY and CDR2 is SMNVEV (reference sequence). The CDR3 sequence is 15 residues long. The ends lost 7 bases at V and 6 bases at J; junction bases unmatched: 9. This CDR3 is CASTLDWDRGNEQFF. CDR3 coding DNA: TGTGCCAGCACCTTGGATTGGGACAGGGGCAATGAGCAGTTCTTC.

The chain combines TRBV5-1 with TRBJ2-3, with D uncertain. The ends were cut back, 1 base at V and 2 bases at J, with 8 bases in the middle. This CDR3 region has 14 residues. Looked up from germline, CDR1 is SGHRS and CDR2 is YFSETQ. The CDR3 sequence: CASSLLRTTDTQYF. The DNA for the CDR3 is TGCGCCAGCAGCTTGCTCAGAACCACAGATACGCAGTATTTT.

V and J are TRBV14 and TRBJ1-1; possibly TRBD1 for D (5 bases). With 5 bases removed from V and 1 base from J, the gap between germline ends came to 8 bases. Germline lookup yields CDR1 SGHDN and CDR2 FVKESK. The CDR3 length is 13 residues. As DNA, the CDR3 is TGTGCCAGCAGCTATACAGGGAACACTGAAGCTTTCTTT. It encodes CASSYTGNTEAFF.

The chain employs TRBV7-2 and TRBJ2-7; 13 nucleotides match TRBD2. This CDR3 comprises 16 residues. The germline V gene encodes CDR1 SGHTA and CDR2 FQGNSA. Trimming cost V 1 base and J 2 bases; bases outside gene matches: 2. CDR3 amino acids: CASSLEGTSGTYEQYF. In nucleotides, the CDR3 is TGTGCCAGCAGCTTAGAGGGGACTAGCGGGACCTACGAGCAGTACTTC.

The chain combines TRBV27 with TRBJ2-1; D gene ambiguous. There are 14 residues in the CDR3. The V end lost 8 bases, the J end lost 0 bases, and 11 bases lay between the germline ends. CDR1 is MNHEY and CDR2 is SMNVEV in the germline V gene (reference sequence). The CDR3 bases are TGTGCCAGCTCTAGGCTGAGCTCCTACAATGAGCAGTTCTTC. Translated: CASSRLSSYNEQFF.